The source of this T cell receptor beta chain is a study of shared clonotypes between healthy human individuals. Study results and caveats: Compared with memory subsets, naive subsets generally had larger estimated richness.

A note on this clone: Antigen specificity is unknown.

The data were produced by immunoSEQ multiplex PCR, yet TCRdb's version contains in-frame clones alone and is incomplete. The table lists over 2 million clones, about 95% of them singletons. The naive CD8 subset, CD45RO-negative cells positively selected for CCR7, excluded terminally differentiated effector memory CD45RA+ cells. This TCR was recovered from a man younger than 35 in good health. Source material: naive CD8+ T cells sorted from blood.

The CDR3 nucleotides read TGCAGCGTTGATGGAGGGGGCTTCACCGGGGAGCTGTTTTTT. Amino acids: CSVDGGGFTGELFF. This chain uses TRBV29-1 with TRBJ2-2, with TRBD1 as a possible D gene (7 bases). V lost 3 bases to trimming and J lost 4 bases, with 12 bases between them. Germline V CDR1 and CDR2: SQVTM, ANQGSEA. This CDR3 comprises 14 residues.